This T cell receptor (beta chain) was recovered during a study of blood T cell repertoires in COVID-19 (dated by TCRdb to the early 2020s). Broadly, across the study: The collaborator samples originated in the United States, Italy and Spain and spanned the acute and convalescent phases of COVID-19. The dataset comprised deeply sampled blood TCRbeta repertoires from subjects exposed to, actively infected with, or recovered from COVID-19. The repertoires were released in a freely available public database meant as a resource for research on the immune response to SARS-CoV-2. Sample metadata almost always included a de-identified subject ID, COVID-19 status, age in years and sex. The prospective study material was composed of cDNA or gDNA derived from T cells, B-cell-depleted T cells, or PBMCs. Where available, HLA class I and class II types were obtained from metadata supplied by the sample provider rather than from assay-based typing. Samples came from the ongoing ImmuneRACE study (first 160 participants) plus 1,254 subjects from 6 global collaborators. Overall study outcomes, separate from this receptor: How much clinical and demographic metadata was included differed by source and by participant, and the metadata was provided uncurated.

V and J are trimmed by 5 bases and 5 bases, and the gene matches miss 8 bases of the junction. Reading the germline V gene (reference sequence) gives CDR1 LNHDA and CDR2 SQIVND. The CDR3 has 16 amino acids, counting the end cysteine and phenylalanine. Just CDR3 DNA is preserved here, 48 bases in frame from base 1. Of note for this clone: This receptor's antigen is unknown. No base quality values were provided; no much bigger clone lies one nucleotide off.

TCRbeta CDR3 regions were amplified from genomic DNA using the immunoSEQ Assay, a bias-controlled multiplex PCR. The published analysis was carried out like this. The number of nucleated cells in each sample was estimated by amplification of reference gene primers within the assay. To quantify the absolute abundance of each unique TCRbeta CDR3 rearrangement, sequence reads were collapsed and filtered. For each sample, productive Simpson clonality was calculated by taking the square root of Simpson's diversity index across productive rearrangements. TCRdb re-hosts the immuneACCESS table, in-frame sequences only. Its copies lack some clones; in the studies checked, an unresolved V gene accounts for under half of them, and the cause for the rest is not known. The V and J calls and the clone size are those of that table, but D and trimming were determined from the DNA. The sample table records about 360,000 clones; approximately 85% of these occur just once. The ten largest clonotypes hold roughly 2% of the sample.

In the prospective study, participants were about 18 to 90 years old, resided in 20 to 30 geographic areas of the United States, and were enrolled through a virtual design. In the prospective study, participants were assigned to cohorts based on the clinical history participants reported in a screening survey and a study questionnaire. In the prospective study, mobile phlebotomists collected whole blood, serum and a nasopharyngeal or oropharyngeal swab from each participant. Additional blood draws and questionnaires over a 2-month period could optionally be provided by prospective study participants. Blood samples from the prospective study were shipped frozen or at room temperature prior to DNA extraction.

Material: PBMCs or T cells enriched from blood (not recorded which). Recombination linked TRBV19 to TRBJ2-5, and 13 junctional nucleotides match TRBD2. The TCR comes from a woman aged 40 to 50 with acute COVID-19. The sequence in DNA is TGTGCCAGTAGTTCCGAAACTAGCGGGGGGGCTGAGACCCAGTACTTC. It translates to CASSSETSGGAETQYF. This CDR3, with the reference TRBV19 and TRBJ2-5 proteins standing in past its ends, gives the full variable domain DGGITQSPKYLFRKEGQNVTLSCEQNLNHDAMYWYRQDPGQGLRLIYYSQIVNDFQKGDIAEGYSVSREKKESFPLTVTSAQKNPTAFYLCASSSETSGGAETQYFGPGTRLLVL.